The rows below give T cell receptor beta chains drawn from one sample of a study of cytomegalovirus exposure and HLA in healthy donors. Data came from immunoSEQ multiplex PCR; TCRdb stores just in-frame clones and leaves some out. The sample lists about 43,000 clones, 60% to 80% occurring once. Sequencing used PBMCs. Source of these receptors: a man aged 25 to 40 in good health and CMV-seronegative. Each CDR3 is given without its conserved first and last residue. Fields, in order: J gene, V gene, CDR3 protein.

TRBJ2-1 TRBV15 ATSRIETRGNEQF
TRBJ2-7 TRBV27 ASATTSWRSYEQY
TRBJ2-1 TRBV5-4 ASSPGTSGRLGQEQF
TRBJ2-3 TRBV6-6 ASSRTGEGADTQY
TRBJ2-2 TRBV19 ASSIGQLAGHILPRELF
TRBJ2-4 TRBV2 ASSETGGASKNIQY
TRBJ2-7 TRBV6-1 ASSFTGNYEQY
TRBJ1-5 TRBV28 ASSPRGDAPQH
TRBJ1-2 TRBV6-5 ASSSTGTRVPGYT
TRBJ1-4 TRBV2 ASRRQGGPNEKLF
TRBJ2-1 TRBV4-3 ASSQDGTSGGIEQF
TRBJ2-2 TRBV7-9 SSSLETGELF
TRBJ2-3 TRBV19 ASRTGGSADTQY
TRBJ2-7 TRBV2 ASSLGTGVYEQY
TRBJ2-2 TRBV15 ATSGPEWRTGELF
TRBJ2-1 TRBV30 AWAALNEQF
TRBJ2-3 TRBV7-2 ASSLGLGNTDTQY
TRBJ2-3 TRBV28 ASALRRDSSLSSTDTQY
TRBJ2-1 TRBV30 AWWDRGNEQF
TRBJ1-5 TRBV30 AWREGYSNQPQH